This T cell receptor beta chain was obtained from a study of cytomegalovirus exposure and HLA in healthy donors. PCR amplification relied on 60 Vbeta primers (plus 13 Jbeta primers). Generated by immunoSEQ multiplex PCR, the TCRdb table keeps only in-frame clones and is missing some. The table lists under 200,000 clones, 60% to 80% of them singletons. Germline V gene lookup returns CDR1 SGHTA and CDR2 FQGNSA. V was pared by 2 bases and J by 3 bases, with 11 bases between. This CDR3 spans 14 amino acids. J is TRBJ2-7 and V is TRBV7-2; D perhaps matches TRBD1 (6 bases). The TCR originated in a man aged 40-49 years in good health and CMV-seronegative. The specimen sequenced was PBMCs. CDR3 nucleotide sequence: TGTGCCAGCAGCTTACGGGACACCCTCTACGAGCAGTACTTC. Protein: CASSLRDTLYEQYF.